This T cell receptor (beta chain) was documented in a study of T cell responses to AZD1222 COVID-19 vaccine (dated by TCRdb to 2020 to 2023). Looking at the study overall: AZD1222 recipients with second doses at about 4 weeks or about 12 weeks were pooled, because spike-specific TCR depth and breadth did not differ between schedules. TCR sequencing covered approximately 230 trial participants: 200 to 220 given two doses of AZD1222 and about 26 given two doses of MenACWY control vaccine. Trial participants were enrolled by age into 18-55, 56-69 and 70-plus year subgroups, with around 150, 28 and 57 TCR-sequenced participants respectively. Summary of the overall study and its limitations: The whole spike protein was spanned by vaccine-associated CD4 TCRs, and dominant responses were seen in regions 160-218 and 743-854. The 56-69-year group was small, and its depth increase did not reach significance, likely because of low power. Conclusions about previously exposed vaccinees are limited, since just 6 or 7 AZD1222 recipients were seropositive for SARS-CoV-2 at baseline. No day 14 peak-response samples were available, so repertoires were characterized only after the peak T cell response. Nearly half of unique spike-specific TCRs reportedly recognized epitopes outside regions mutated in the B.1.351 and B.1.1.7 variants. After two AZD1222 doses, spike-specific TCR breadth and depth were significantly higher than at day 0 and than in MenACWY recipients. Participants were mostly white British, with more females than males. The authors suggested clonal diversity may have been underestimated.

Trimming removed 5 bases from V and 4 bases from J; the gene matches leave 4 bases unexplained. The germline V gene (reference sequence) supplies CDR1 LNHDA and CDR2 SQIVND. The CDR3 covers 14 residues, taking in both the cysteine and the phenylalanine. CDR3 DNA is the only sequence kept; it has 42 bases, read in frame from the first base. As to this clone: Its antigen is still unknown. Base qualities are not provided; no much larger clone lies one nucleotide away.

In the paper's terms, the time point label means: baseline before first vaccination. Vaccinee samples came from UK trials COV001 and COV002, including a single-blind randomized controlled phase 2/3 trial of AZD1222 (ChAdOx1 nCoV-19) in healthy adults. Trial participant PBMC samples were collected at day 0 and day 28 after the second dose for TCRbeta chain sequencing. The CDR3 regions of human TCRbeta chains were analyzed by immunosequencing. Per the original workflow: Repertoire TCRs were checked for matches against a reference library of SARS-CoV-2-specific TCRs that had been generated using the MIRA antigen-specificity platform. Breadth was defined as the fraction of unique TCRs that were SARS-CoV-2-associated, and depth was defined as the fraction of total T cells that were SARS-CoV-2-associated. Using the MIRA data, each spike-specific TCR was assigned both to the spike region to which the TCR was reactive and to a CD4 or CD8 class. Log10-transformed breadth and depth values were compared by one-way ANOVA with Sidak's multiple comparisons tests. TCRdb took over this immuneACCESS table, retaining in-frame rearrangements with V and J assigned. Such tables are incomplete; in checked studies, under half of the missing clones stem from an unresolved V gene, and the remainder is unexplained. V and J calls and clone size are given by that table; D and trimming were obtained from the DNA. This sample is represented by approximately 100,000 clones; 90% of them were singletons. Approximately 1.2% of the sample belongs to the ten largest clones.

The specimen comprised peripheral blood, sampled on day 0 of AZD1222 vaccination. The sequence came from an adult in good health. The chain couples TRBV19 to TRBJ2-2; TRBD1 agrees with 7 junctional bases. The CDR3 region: CASSPTGITGELFF. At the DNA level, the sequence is TGTGCCAGTAGTCCGACAGGGATCACCGGGGAGCTGTTTTTT.